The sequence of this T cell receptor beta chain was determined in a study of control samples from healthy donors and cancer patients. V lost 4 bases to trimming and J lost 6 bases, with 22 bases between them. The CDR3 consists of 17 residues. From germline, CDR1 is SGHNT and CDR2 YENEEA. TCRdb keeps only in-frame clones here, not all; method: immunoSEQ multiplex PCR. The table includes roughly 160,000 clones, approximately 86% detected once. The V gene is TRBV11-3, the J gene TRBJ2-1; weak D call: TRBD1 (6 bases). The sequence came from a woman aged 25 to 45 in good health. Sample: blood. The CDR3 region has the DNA TGTGCCAGCAGCTCAAAAAAAGGGACGACAGGACGCAATGAGCAGTTCTTC. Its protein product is CASSSKKGTTGRNEQFF.